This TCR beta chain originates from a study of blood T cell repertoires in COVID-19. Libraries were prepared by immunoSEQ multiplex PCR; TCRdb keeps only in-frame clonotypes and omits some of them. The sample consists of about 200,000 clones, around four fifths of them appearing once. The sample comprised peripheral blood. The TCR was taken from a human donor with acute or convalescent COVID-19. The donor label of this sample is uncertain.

The CDR3 DNA follows: TGTGCCAGCAGCGATTACGGACAGGGGAACACTGAAGCTTTCTTT. Translated, it gives CASSDYGQGNTEAFF. The genes are TRBV11-2 and TRBJ1-1; 8 bases are a match to TRBD1. This CDR3 spans 15 amino acids. From germline, CDR1 is SGHAT and CDR2 FQNNGV. The V gene end was trimmed by 5 bases and the J gene end by 1 base; junction bases not matched to a gene: 6.